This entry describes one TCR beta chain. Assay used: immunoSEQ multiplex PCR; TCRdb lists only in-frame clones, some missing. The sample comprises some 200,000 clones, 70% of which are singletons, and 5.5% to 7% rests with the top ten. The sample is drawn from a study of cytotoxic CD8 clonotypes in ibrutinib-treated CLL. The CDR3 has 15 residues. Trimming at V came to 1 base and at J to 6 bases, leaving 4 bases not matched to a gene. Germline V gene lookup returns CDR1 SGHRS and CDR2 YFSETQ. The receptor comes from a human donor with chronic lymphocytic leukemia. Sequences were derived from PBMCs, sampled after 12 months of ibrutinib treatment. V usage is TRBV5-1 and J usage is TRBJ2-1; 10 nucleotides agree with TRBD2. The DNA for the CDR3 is TGCGCCAGCAGCTTGACTAGCGGGGCGCTCAATGAGCAGTTCTTC. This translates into CASSLTSGALNEQFF. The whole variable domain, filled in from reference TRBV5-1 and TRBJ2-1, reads KAGVTQTPRYLIKTRGQQVTLSCSPISGHRSVSWYQQTPGQGLQFLFEYFSETQRNKGNFPGRFSGRQFSNSRSEMNVSTLELGDSALYLCASSLTSGALNEQFFGPGTRLTVL.